This T cell receptor (beta chain) was profiled in a study of molecular identifiers for immune sequencing clone quantification (dated 2018 in TCRdb). About the investigation overall: For a replicate experiment, RNA from approximately 20,000 or 100,000 naive CD8 T cells was divided into five aliquots, and four of the five aliquots were sequenced. This methods study benchmarked molecular-identifier clustering-based TCR repertoire sequencing (MIDCIRS) and TCR RNA copy counting, using CD8 T cells to do so.

Notes on this clonotype: What antigen it recognizes has not been identified. One base away there is no much larger clone; base qualities are not given.

Libraries of naive CD8 T cells were generated from around 20,000 to 1,000,000 sorted cells, with 10%, 30% or 50% of the purified RNA used. On a BD FACSAria II, naive CD8 T cells were FACS-sorted as CD8+CD4-CCR7+CD45RA+ and collected into RLT Plus buffer. Detection sensitivity was tested by spiking Jurkat RNA equal to ten or so TCR copies' worth into samples containing roughly 17,000-1,000,000 naive CD8 T cells. Enrichment of CD8 T cells was done with RosetteSep CD8+ T Cell Enrichment Cocktail plus Ficoll-Paque, and ACK red cell lysis came afterward. Findings and caveats that apply to the study as a whole: Highly expanded clone sizes could be underestimated if identical TCR molecules share a barcode. When barcode sub-clustering was omitted, TCR diversity was inflated by chimeric consensus sequences, with chimeras reaching as high as 47%. Even against a background of around 950,000 naive CD8 T cells, spiked-in Jurkat TCR RNA amounting to a single cell's worth was reported to be detectable. In CMV-specific effector cells, clones with more than 20 RNA copies contained over 99% of molecules, whereas in naive cells such clones contained under 1% of molecules. Modeling indicated about 3 TCR RNA copies recovered per cell, compared with about ten by digital PCR, which implies a capture efficiency of 25% to 35%. The naive libraries included spiked-in Jurkat TCR RNA (10 copies' worth), and this Jurkat TCR RNA is not part of the donor repertoire.

Between the V and J ends, shortened by 3 bases and 3 bases respectively, the junction contains 6 bases. Sequences LGHNA (CDR1) and YNFKEQ (CDR2) are obtained from the germline V gene. Its CDR3 holds 13 amino acids, cysteine through phenylalanine. Of all the DNA, just the CDR3 is kept, 39 bases in frame from base 1. Library generation was performed with PCR. Sequenced on a NextSeq 500. Bulk TCR libraries were made following a previously described method, with the TCR primers given in Table S5. The Qiagen AllPrep DNA/RNA kit was used to purify total RNA. Before analysis, reads from multiple sequencing runs of one library were combined. The paper's processing steps were these. Only reads with exact TCR constant sequence were kept, trimmed to 150 nt, and grouped by their 12-nt molecular barcodes. Within each barcode group, reads were sub-clustered at a 15% Levenshtein threshold, and quality-weighted consensus sequences were built per RNA molecule. Non-functional sequences were filtered out, along with any lower-count sequence sitting one edit away from another sequence. Based on a fit of two negative binomial distributions, barcode sub-clusters having less than 20% of the maximum read count were discarded. TCRdb handled the public reads itself, with Q25 trimming in fastp and clone calling in MiXCR, and kept productive beta chains. All rows with the same CDR3 protein become a single entry with the most common DNA and genes. TCRdb, not the authors, supplied the V and J calls. The sample yields a few hundred thousand distinct CDR3 sequences; roughly 24% were counted once. The ten largest make up about 0.75% of the sample.

The V and J segments used are TRBV4-2 and TRBJ2-1; the D gene remains uncertain. Sequences were obtained from naive CD8+ T cells from blood, with Jurkat cell RNA spiked in. What the cell subset or site label conveys for this sample: FACS-sorted CD8+CD4-CCR7+CD45RA+ naive T cells. The sequence was collected from a human donor in good health. Some libraries in this study had Jurkat cell RNA spiked in. The DNA sequence is as follows: TGTGCCAGCAGCCAGTCCATCTACAATGAGCAGTTCTTC. Translated, this is CASSQSIYNEQFF.